The 22 T cell receptor beta chains below were found in one sample sequenced in a study of T cells in Graves' hyperthyroidism and ophthalmopathy. The CDR3 regions of TCR beta were amplified from RNA transcripts. The TCR CDR3 was amplified in a first-round RT-PCR using the HTBI primer set. MiXCR was run by TCRdb on the multiplex PCR reads, yielding one entry per CDR3 protein. Found here are a few hundred thousand distinct CDR3 sequences, 15% to 19% of them singletons; the top ten hold less than 9.5%. The sample comprised blood. The receptors here all came from a woman in her 30s with Graves' hyperthyroidism.

Details on this clonotype: A much larger clone is a single base away; this may be a read error. Because the CDR3 is missing its conserved closing phenylalanine or tryptophan, this is likely a read error. The rearrangement joins TRBV7-6 to TRBJ2-3; the D call may be TRBD1 or TRBD2 (5 bases each). Germline V lookup: CDR1 SGHVS, CDR2 FNYEAQ. The V gene lost 3 bases and the J gene lost 3 bases, with 13 bases spanning the gap. The CDR3 is 15 residues long. CDR3 loop: CASSLGRALTDTQYL. The CDR3 region has the DNA TGTGCCAGCAGCTTGGGGCGGGCCCTTACAGATACGCAGTATCTT.

At least ten counts were recorded for this clonotype. The chain has TRBV30 and TRBJ2-7; tentatively, D is TRBD2 (5 bases). The CDR3 has 15 residues. Trimming removed 0 bases at V and 6 bases at J, with 18 bases between. Germline V CDR1 and CDR2: GTSNPN, SVGIG (reference sequence). In DNA form, the CDR3 reads TGTGCCTGGAGTGTAGCTAATCGAGGGCCGGGCGAGCAGTACTTC. Its protein is CAWSVANRGPGEQYF.

This clonotype came up many times. The chain recombines TRBV15 with TRBJ1-1; D uncertain. Germline V gene data show CDR1 as LNHNV and CDR2 as YYDKDF (reference sequence). V gave up 5 bases and J gave up 1 base, with 8 bases separating them. This CDR3 is built from 13 residues. CDR3 sequence: CATSGLRNTEAFF. CDR3 coding DNA: TGTGCCACCAGCGGCCTTCGGAACACTGAAGCTTTCTTT.

This clonotype was observed at least ten times. The rearrangement joins TRBV6-1 to TRBJ2-7, with TRBD2 identical over 13 bases. The germline V gene has CDR1 MNHNS and CDR2 SASEGT. V lost 5 bases and J lost 3; bases outside the gene matches: 7. This CDR3 spans 16 amino acids. The CDR3 reads CASSQSGLAGNYEQYF. The CDR3 coding sequence is TGTGCCAGCAGTCAATCGGGACTAGCGGGAAACTACGAGCAGTACTTC.

In its sample, this clonotype was seen a few times. The chain uses TRBV5-1 and TRBJ2-1; TRBD2 agrees at 10 bases. CDR1 and CDR2 from the germline V gene are SGHRS and YFSETQ. The CDR3 has 14 residues. Trimming cost V 0 bases and J 11 bases; bases outside gene matches: 5. The CDR3 nucleotides read TGCGCCAGCAGCTTGGAGGCTAGCGGGAGCAAGCAGTTCTTC. It codes for CASSLEASGSKQFF.

This clonotype was detected ten times or more. The rearrangement uses TRBV10-3 and TRBJ2-2; no firm D call. Trimming shortened V by 4 bases and J by 4 bases, and 4 bases separated the two germline ends. The CDR3 has 12 amino acids. Germline V gene sequence: CDR1 ENHRY, CDR2 SYGVKD. This chain's CDR3 is CAISAGTGELFF. CDR3 in DNA: TGTGCCATCAGTGCCGGCACCGGGGAGCTGTTTTTT.

The sample holds many counts of this clonotype. This rearrangement joins TRBV6-2 or TRBV6-3 to TRBJ2-1; D is unclear. Trimming shortened V by 2 bases and J by 4 bases, and 12 bases separated the two germline ends. The CDR3 has 15 residues. Germline values: CDR1 MNHEY, CDR2 SVGEGT. CDR3 amino acids: CASSYPDAVYNEQFF. CDR3 sequence (DNA): TGTGCCAGCAGTTACCCGGACGCTGTATACAATGAGCAGTTCTTC.

In its sample, this clonotype was seen many times. The genes are TRBV20-1 and TRBJ2-3; TRBD2 aligns across 8 bases. Unmatched junction bases numbered 4, after V lost 5 bases and J lost 0 bases. The CDR3 is made up of 14 amino acids. Germline V CDR1 and CDR2: DFQATT, SNEGSKA (reference sequence). Written as DNA, the CDR3 is TGCAGTGCTTCACTAGCGGCTAGCACAGATACGCAGTATTTT. This gives the protein CSASLAASTDTQYF.

This clonotype occurred many times. The V call is TRBV10-3, the J call TRBJ1-4, with 7 bases identical to TRBD1. Germline-derived CDR1 and CDR2 are ENHRY and SYGVKD. CDR3 length equals 14 residues. V lost 3 bases, J lost 4 bases, and 2 bases stayed unmatched. The CDR3 region is CAISERDSNEKLFF. The CDR3 region has the DNA TGTGCCATCAGTGAACGGGACAGTAATGAAAAACTGTTTTTT.

V gene TRBV28 combines with J gene TRBJ1-5, with 8 positions matching TRBD1. Losses at the gene ends were 6 bases for V and 5 bases for J; bases not matched to a gene: 9. The germline CDR1 and CDR2 sequences are MDHEN and SYDVKM. The CDR3 has 15 amino acids. Written as DNA, the CDR3 is TGTGCCAGCAGCACAATAGGGACAGGCCATCAGCCCCAGCATTTT. Its translation: CASSTIGTGHQPQHF.

At least ten counts were recorded for this clonotype. The rearrangement uses TRBV5-1 and TRBJ2-1, with D perhaps assigned TRBD1 or TRBD2 (5 bases each). CDR1 SGHRS and CDR2 YFSETQ come from the germline V gene. The CDR3 length is 16 residues. Between the trimmed V and J ends, which lost 0 bases and 0 bases, there was a span of 10 bases. The CDR3 bases are TGCGCCAGCAGCTTGGATCCCGGGACCTCCTACAATGAGCAGTTCTTC. Protein sequence: CASSLDPGTSYNEQFF. The variable domain in full, with the rest retrieved from reference TRBV5-1 and TRBJ2-1, is KAGVTQTPRYLIKTRGQQVTLSCSPISGHRSVSWYQQTPGQGLQFLFEYFSETQRNKGNFPGRFSGRQFSNSRSEMNVSTLELGDSALYLCASSLDPGTSYNEQFFGPGTRLTVL.

This clonotype was seen at least ten times. The rearrangement links TRBV12-3 or TRBV12-4 to TRBJ1-3; D call uncertain. The CDR3 has 15 amino acids. The ends were cut back, 5 bases at V and 8 bases at J, with 19 bases in the middle. CDR3 in amino acids: CASSGPVGSEYTIYF. The CDR3 DNA sequence: TGTGCCAGCAGTGGTCCGGTAGGATCCGAATACACCATATATTTT.

The chain is built from TRBV9 and TRBJ2-1; D possibly corresponds to TRBD2 (5 bases). Germline CDR1 SGDLS, CDR2 YYNGEE. Trimming stripped 0 bases from V and 8 bases from J, with 18 bases between. CDR3 length equals 16 residues. The CDR3 nucleotides read TGTGCCAGCAGCGTAGTCTTGCGGGCAACCGGCGATGAGCAGTTCTTC. This codes for CASSVVLRATGDEQFF.

This clonotype was seen a handful of times. The chain links TRBV12-3 or TRBV12-4 to TRBJ2-7; 7 nucleotides line up with TRBD2. This CDR3 spans 14 amino acids. The V segment lost 1 base and the J segment 7 bases; nucleotides outside the gene matches: 7. CDR3 in DNA: TGTGCCAGCAGTTTAGGGGGGGGGGATTGGGAGCAGTACTTC. Protein sequence: CASSLGGGDWEQYF.

This clonotype showed up many times. This chain joins TRBV20-1 and TRBJ2-1; D possibly uses TRBD1 or TRBD2 (7 bases each). V lost 0 bases and J lost 0, with 18 bases in between. The CDR3 consists of 18 residues. The germline CDR1 and CDR2 sequences are DFQATT and SNEGSKA (reference sequence). CDR3 DNA sequence: TGCAGTGCTAGAGACAGGGGGGGTTTCGTGAGCTCCTACAATGAGCAGTTCTTC. It translates to CSARDRGGFVSSYNEQFF.

This clonotype was counted between two and nine times. The chain couples TRBV5-1 to TRBJ2-7; a weak D match, TRBD2 (6 bases). Germline V gives CDR1 SGHRS, CDR2 YFSETQ. With 3 bases removed from V and 1 base from J, the gap between germline ends came to 14 bases. This CDR3 contains 15 residues. CDR3 protein: CASSSSVGGSYEQYF. DNA of the CDR3: TGCGCCAGCAGCTCCAGTGTGGGGGGTTCCTACGAGCAGTACTTC.

V usage is TRBV7-9 and J usage is TRBJ2-2, with TRBD2 matching over 7 bases. Trimming removed 6 bases from V and 1 base from J; junction bases left unmatched: 8. This CDR3 has 16 residues. CDR1 is SEHNR, CDR2 FQNEAQ, per germline (reference sequence). The CDR3 bases are TGTGCCAGCAGTAGGGGAGCGGGATGGAACACCGGGGAGCTGTTTTTT. Its protein is CASSRGAGWNTGELFF.

The chain combines TRBV18 with TRBJ2-7; D might be TRBD1 (5 bases). The germline V gene encodes CDR1 KGHSH and CDR2 LQKENI. This CDR3 comprises 15 residues. The ends were cut back, 5 bases at V and 2 bases at J, with 16 bases in the middle. CDR3 loop: CASSSQGALTYEQYF. CDR3 sequence (DNA): TGTGCCAGCTCATCCCAAGGGGCCCTAACCTACGAGCAGTACTTC.

The CDR3 is CASSQVDSVSSYNSPLHF. For the CDR3, the DNA is TGCGCCAGCAGCCAAGTAGACTCGGTGAGCTCCTATAATTCACCCCTCCACTTT. V gene TRBV4-1 combines with J gene TRBJ1-6, with D unresolved. The CDR3 has 18 amino acids. Trimming pared 1 base from V and 0 bases from J, leaving 13 bases between. CDR1 MGHRA and CDR2 YSYEKL come from the germline V gene.

This clonotype was recorded many times. The chain recombines TRBV24-1 with TRBJ2-2, with 8 nucleotides matching TRBD2. Germline V gene sequence: CDR1 KGHDR, CDR2 SFDVKD. With 4 bases clipped from V and 5 bases from J, the junction kept 5 bases outside the gene matches. The CDR3 is 15 residues long. CDR3 nucleotide sequence: TGTGCCACCAGTGAGAGCGGGAGAGCGACCGGGGAGCTGTTTTTT. It is translated as CATSESGRATGELFF.

The sample holds many counts of this clonotype. The chain joins TRBV6-1 to TRBJ2-7; 8 nucleotides line up with TRBD1. CDR1 is MNHNS and CDR2 is SASEGT in the germline V gene. V trimming: 5 bases; J trimming: 0 bases; junction bases outside the gene matches: 3. There are 14 residues in the CDR3. CDR3 amino acids: CASSPGQVSYEQYF. The CDR3 DNA reads TGTGCCAGCAGTCCGGGACAGGTCTCCTACGAGCAGTACTTC.

The CDR3 DNA is TGTGCCAGCAGTTACTCAGCGGGAAGAGGCTCCTACGAGCAGTACTTC. Translating it yields CASSYSAGRGSYEQYF. The rearrangement joins TRBV6-5 to TRBJ2-7, with 7 bases that match TRBD2. With 0 bases clipped from V and 0 bases from J, the junction kept 5 bases outside the gene matches. Germline V gives CDR1 MNHEY, CDR2 SVGAGI. The CDR3 has 16 residues.